This T cell receptor (beta chain) was obtained from a study of shared clonotypes between healthy human individuals. CDR1 LNHDA and CDR2 SQIVND come from the germline V gene (reference sequence). There are 16 residues in the CDR3. V was pared by 3 bases and J by 3 bases, with 15 bases between. Produced via immunoSEQ multiplex PCR; TCRdb's table is partial and in-frame only. The sample has under 1,100,000 clones; about 75% are singletons. V usage is TRBV19 and J usage is TRBJ1-5, with D perhaps TRBD1 (5 bases). The receptor was derived from a young man in good health. Material for sequencing was memory CD4+ T cells sorted from blood. Subset given: CD45RA-negative fraction. CDR3 sequence reads: CASSIGTLIFNQPQHF. The DNA of the CDR3 is TGTGCCAGTAGTATCGGGACCCTAATCTTCAATCAGCCCCAGCATTTT.